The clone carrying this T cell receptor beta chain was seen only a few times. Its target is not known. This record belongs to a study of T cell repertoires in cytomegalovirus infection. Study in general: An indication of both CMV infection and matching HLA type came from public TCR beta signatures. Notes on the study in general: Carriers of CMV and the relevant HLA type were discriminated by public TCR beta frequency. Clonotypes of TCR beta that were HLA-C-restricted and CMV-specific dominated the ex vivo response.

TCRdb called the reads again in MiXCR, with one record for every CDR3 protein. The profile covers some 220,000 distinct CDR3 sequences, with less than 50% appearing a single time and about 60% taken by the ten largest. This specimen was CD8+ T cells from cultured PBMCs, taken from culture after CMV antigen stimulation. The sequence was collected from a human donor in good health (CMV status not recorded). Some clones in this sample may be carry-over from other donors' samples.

This CDR3 is CASSFGRGYEQYF. The CDR3 DNA reads as TGTGCCAGCAGCTTCGGCAGGGGCTACGAGCAGTACTTC. V is TRBV7-2 and J is TRBJ2-7; tentatively, D is TRBD1 (6 bases). Trimming left V 3 bases short and J 3 bases short, with 9 bases between. CDR1 is SGHTA, CDR2 FQGNSA, per germline. The length of the CDR3 is 13 residues.